Listed below are T cell receptor beta chains from one sample, sequenced in a study of T cells after posttransplantation cyclophosphamide. Sequencing was performed with immunoSEQ multiplex PCR; in TCRdb, only in-frame clones are kept and a portion is missing. The sample holds more than 4,000 clones, 77% seen once. Sequencing was performed on PBMCs, taken 29 days after a stem cell transplant with posttransplant cyclophosphamide. The source of these receptors is a male patient in his fifties or sixties who received an allogeneic stem cell transplant from an unrelated donor, was CMV-positive, and had acute GVHD only. Some of these T cells may belong to the graft donor. Both conserved end residues are part of each CDR3. D genes are given only for firm matches. Clone size is shown for a subset of rows, as once, few, many or a class of expanded clone.

CDR3 protein	CDR3 DNA	clone size	V gene	D gene	J gene
CATGTGEGYDTQYF	TGTGCCACGGGGACAGGCGAAGGTTATGATACGCAGTATTTT	NA	TRBV19	TRBD1	TRBJ2-3
CASSLRQGYGYTF	TGTGCCAGCAGCCTCAGGCAGGGATATGGCTACACCTTC	NA	TRBV7-9	NA	TRBJ1-2
CASSPSYSPDYGYTF	TGTGCCAGCAGTCCAAGTTACAGCCCCGACTATGGCTACACCTTC	NA	TRBV4-2	NA	TRBJ1-2
CASSKYGSEAFF	TGTGCCAGCAGCAAGTACGGGAGTGAAGCTTTCTTT	NA	TRBV7-9	NA	TRBJ1-1
CASSRSAGGEETQYF	TGTGCCAGTAGTAGATCAGCAGGGGGCGAGGAGACCCAGTACTTC	NA	TRBV19	TRBD1	TRBJ2-5
CASSYYRGSNQPQHF	TGTGCCAGTTCCTATTACAGGGGGAGCAATCAGCCCCAGCATTTT	NA	TRBV19	TRBD1	TRBJ1-5
CASSSGTANTGELFF	TGCGCCAGCAGCTCCGGGACAGCGAACACCGGGGAGCTGTTTTTT	NA	TRBV5-1	TRBD1	TRBJ2-2
CASSTRQAYNEQFF	TGTGCCAGCAGCACCCGACAGGCATACAATGAGCAGTTCTTC	NA	TRBV11-3	NA	TRBJ2-1
CASSTSGGSTDTQYF	TGTGCCAGCAGCACTTCGGGGGGAAGCACAGATACGCAGTATTTT	NA	TRBV7-6	TRBD2	TRBJ2-3
CASSLGLAGTHQETQYF	TGCGCCAGCAGCCTGGGACTAGCGGGTACCCACCAAGAGACCCAGTACTTC	NA	TRBV5-1	TRBD2	TRBJ2-5
CASSETGSGTPLHF	TGTGCCAGCAGTGAAACAGGAAGTGGCACACCCCTCCACTTT	NA	TRBV6-4	NA	TRBJ1-6
CASGFQLAGGKETQYF	TGTGCTAGTGGTTTCCAACTAGCGGGGGGGAAAGAGACCCAGTACTTC	large	TRBV12-5	TRBD2	TRBJ2-5
CASSLAWPGQKITGELFF	TGTGCCAGCAGCTTAGCTTGGCCGGGACAGAAAATTACCGGGGAGCTGTTTTTT	NA	TRBV7-8	TRBD1	TRBJ2-2
CAISPLAGTSGANVLTF	TGTGCCATCAGTCCACTAGCGGGCACCTCTGGGGCCAACGTCCTGACTTTC	NA	TRBV10-3	TRBD2	TRBJ2-6
CASSTPTGRESEAFF	TGTGCCAGCAGCACCCCGACAGGTCGGGAATCTGAAGCTTTCTTT	NA	TRBV11-2	NA	TRBJ1-1
CASSAQQGNEQFF	TGTGCCAGCAGTGCACAACAGGGGAATGAGCAGTTCTTC	NA	TRBV6-4	TRBD1	TRBJ2-1
CSVGGDRVESGELFF	TGCAGCGTTGGTGGGGACAGGGTAGAGAGCGGGGAGCTGTTTTTT	few	TRBV29-1	TRBD1	TRBJ2-2
CASKGQGFSRETQYF	TGCGCCAGCAAAGGTCAGGGGTTTTCTCGGGAGACCCAGTACTTC	NA	TRBV5-1	NA	TRBJ2-5
CASSDYRANEKLFF	TGTGCCAGCAGTGATTACAGGGCGAATGAAAAACTGTTTTTT	NA	TRBV6-1	NA	TRBJ1-4
CASRAGSDTEAFF	TGTGCCAGCAGGGCAGGGTCGGACACTGAAGCTTTCTTT	few	TRBV6-5	NA	TRBJ1-1
CASSHVTGIQETQYF	TGCGCCAGCAGCCATGTGACAGGGATACAAGAGACCCAGTACTTC	few	TRBV4-1	TRBD1	TRBJ2-5
CASSTRTGGSEKLFF	TGTGCCAGCAGCACCCGGACGGGGGGTAGTGAAAAACTGTTTTTT	NA	TRBV28	NA	TRBJ1-4
CASSPSGDWETQYF	TGTGCCAGCTCACCATCGGGGGATTGGGAGACCCAGTACTTC	NA	TRBV18	NA	TRBJ2-5
CASSARNVWGVSQPQHF	TGTGCCAGCAGTGCTCGTAACGTGTGGGGGGTTTCTCAGCCCCAGCATTTT	NA	TRBV6-1	NA	TRBJ1-5
CASSSGTGMNNEQFF	TGCGCCAGCAGCTCCGGGACAGGGATGAACAATGAGCAGTTCTTC	NA	TRBV4-1	TRBD1	TRBJ2-1
CAASSGGPEAGELFF	TGTGCCGCCAGCAGCGGTGGCCCGGAGGCCGGGGAGCTGTTTTTT	NA	TRBV27	NA	TRBJ2-2
CASGLAGQETQYF	TGTGCTAGTGGTTTAGCAGGCCAAGAGACCCAGTACTTC	NA	TRBV12-5	NA	TRBJ2-5
CASSLGTGVLSNYGYTF	TGTGCCAGCAGTTTGGGTACAGGGGTCCTATCTAACTATGGCTACACCTTC	once	TRBV28	TRBD1	TRBJ1-2
CSVEGLGYPSTDTQYF	TGCAGCGTTGAAGGCCTAGGTTACCCCTCCACAGATACGCAGTATTTT	NA	TRBV29-1	NA	TRBJ2-3
CASSYPAGNPQYEQYF	TGTGCCAGCAGCTACCCCGCGGGGAACCCCCAATACGAGCAGTACTTC	NA	TRBV11-2	NA	TRBJ2-7
CASSQDHGRDTDTQYF	TGCGCCAGCAGCCAAGATCATGGGAGGGATACAGATACGCAGTATTTT	NA	TRBV4-3	TRBD2	TRBJ2-3
CASSLSVLQETQYF	TGCGCCAGCAGCTTGTCGGTACTCCAAGAGACCCAGTACTTC	once	TRBV5-1	NA	TRBJ2-5
CASSGTSGGAGELFF	TGTGCCAGCAGCGGGACTAGCGGGGGGGCCGGGGAGCTGTTTTTT	NA	TRBV9	TRBD2	TRBJ2-2
CASSSLAGEVYEQYF	TGTGCCAGCAGCTCCTTAGCGGGAGAGGTATACGAGCAGTACTTC	NA	TRBV5-4	TRBD2	TRBJ2-7
CASSLGRGAYEQYF	TGTGCCAGCAGCTTGGGGCGGGGTGCCTACGAGCAGTACTTC	NA	TRBV13	NA	TRBJ2-7
CATQTARNTEAFF	TGTGCCACACAGACAGCTAGGAACACTGAAGCTTTCTTT	NA	TRBV6-6	NA	TRBJ1-1
CASSLYRDRVFTDTQYF	TGTGCCAGCAGCCTTTACCGGGACAGGGTTTTCACAGATACGCAGTATTTT	once	TRBV28	TRBD1	TRBJ2-3
CASRSSGRAAEQFF	TGTGCCAGCAGGTCTAGCGGGAGGGCCGCTGAGCAGTTCTTC	NA	TRBV11-2	TRBD2	TRBJ2-1
CASSLYISGDWNEQFF	TGTGCCAGCAGCTTGTATATTAGCGGGGACTGGAATGAGCAGTTCTTC	NA	TRBV5-4	TRBD2	TRBJ2-1
CASSIIGGNEQFF	TGTGCCAGTAGTATAATAGGGGGCAATGAGCAGTTCTTC	NA	TRBV19	NA	TRBJ2-1
CASSIEVTSSEQYF	TGTGCCAGTAGTATAGAAGTGACTAGCAGCGAGCAGTACTTC	NA	TRBV19	TRBD2	TRBJ2-7
CASRRGTSGYTGELFF	TGTGCCAGCAGAAGGGGGACTAGCGGGTATACCGGGGAGCTGTTTTTT	NA	TRBV27	TRBD2	TRBJ2-2
CASSSLAGTGSNEQFF	TGTGCCAGCAGCTCCCTAGCGGGGACCGGTAGTAATGAGCAGTTCTTC	medium-sized	TRBV7-3	TRBD2	TRBJ2-1
CASSFQTNTEAFF	TGTGCCAGCAGCTTCCAGACTAACACTGAAGCTTTCTTT	NA	TRBV7-2	NA	TRBJ1-1
CASSLVQGSRIGTGELFF	TGTGCCAGCAGCTTGGTACAGGGAAGCAGGATCGGCACCGGGGAGCTGTTTTTT	NA	TRBV5-5	NA	TRBJ2-2
CASSPGQGTDTQYF	TGTGCCAGCTCACCCGGACAGGGCACAGATACGCAGTATTTT	few	TRBV18	TRBD1	TRBJ2-3
CASSEVQYEKLFF	TGTGCCAGCAGTGAGGTCCAGTATGAAAAACTGTTTTTT	NA	TRBV6-1	NA	TRBJ1-4
CASSLVFVNSPLHF	TGTGCCAGCAGCTTAGTATTTGTAAATTCACCCCTCCACTTT	NA	TRBV11-2	NA	TRBJ1-6
CASSVGGDYGYTF	TGTGCCAGCAGCGTGGGGGGGGACTATGGCTACACCTTC	NA	TRBV9	NA	TRBJ1-2
CASRDRFSYNEQFF	TGCGCCAGCAGGGACAGGTTCTCCTACAATGAGCAGTTCTTC	NA	TRBV10-2	TRBD1	TRBJ2-1
CASSQDDGGSYNEQFF	TGTGCCAGCAGCCAAGATGACGGGGGCTCCTACAATGAGCAGTTCTTC	few	TRBV4-2	NA	TRBJ2-1
CASAGTALLSTDTQYF	TGCGCCAGTGCCGGGACAGCCCTGTTAAGCACAGATACGCAGTATTTT	NA	TRBV5-1	TRBD1	TRBJ2-3
CASSGYTTGISGEQYF	TGTGCCAGCAGTGGGTATACGACAGGGATTTCGGGCGAGCAGTACTTC	NA	TRBV6-1	TRBD1	TRBJ2-7
CASSQQLDYGETQYF	TGTGCCAGCAGCCAACAACTAGATTACGGCGAGACCCAGTACTTC	few	TRBV5-4	NA	TRBJ2-5